Each of the 18 T cell receptor beta chains below was sequenced from the same sample in a study of brain T cells in children with intractable seizures. Time point defined: blood from clinic visit 5 months post-surgery; TSC patient then seizure free. TCRdb's table, derived via immunoSEQ multiplex PCR, lists solely in-frame clones and lacks some. The data show 340,000 or so clones, with more than 85% seen just once and roughly 5.7% held by the top ten. Here the sequenced sample was peripheral blood, taken 5 to 6 months after surgery. The receptors derive from a boy in the first two years of life with tuberous sclerosis and intractable seizures.

This clone was detected once. The chain carries TRBV6-5 and TRBJ2-6; D possibly uses TRBD1 or TRBD2 (5 bases each). The germline CDR1 and CDR2 sequences are MNHEY and SVGAGI. Trimming left V 0 bases short and J 4 bases short, with 10 bases between. This CDR3 comprises 16 residues. The CDR3 is CASSYSGARGANVLTF. The CDR3 nucleotides read TGTGCCAGCAGTTACTCCGGGGCGCGGGGGGCCAACGTCCTGACTTTC.

The rearrangement joins TRBV6-6 to TRBJ1-5; D may be TRBD1 (5 bases). Germline V gene sequence: CDR1 MNHNY, CDR2 SVGAGI (reference sequence). This CDR3 contains 16 residues. The V end lost 5 bases, the J end lost 0 bases, and 14 bases lay between the germline ends. Here the CDR3 DNA reads TGTGCCAGCAGTCCCGGGACGGATAATAGCAATCAGCCCCAGCATTTT. This translates into CASSPGTDNSNQPQHF.

The chain recombines TRBV11-3 with TRBJ2-3; D may be TRBD1 or TRBD2 (5 bases each). Germline CDR1 reads SGHNT; CDR2 reads YENEEA. V lost 7 bases and J lost 3, with 23 bases in between. The length of the CDR3 is 17 residues. DNA for the CDR3: TGTGCCAGCAAAACCCGGGTGGACGGCTGGGGGACAGATACGCAGTATTTT. It yields the protein CASKTRVDGWGTDTQYF.

The chain employs TRBV30 and TRBJ2-4; D is uncertain. V gave up 2 bases and J gave up 1 base, with 6 bases separating them. The CDR3 is 13 residues long. Germline CDR1 and CDR2: GTSNPN and SVGIG (reference sequence). CDR3 protein: CAWSLGAKNIQYF. CDR3 nucleotides: TGTGCCTGGAGTCTGGGGGCCAAAAACATTCAGTACTTC.

The genes are TRBV25-1 and TRBJ1-3; no reliable D call. Trimming removed 5 bases from V and 3 bases from J, with 8 bases in between. The CDR3 is 13 residues long. Germline assignment: CDR1 MGHDK and CDR2 SYGVNS. The CDR3 DNA reads TGTGCCAGCAGTAGGACGGATGGAAACACCATATATTTT. It translates to CASSRTDGNTIYF.

This sequence joins TRBV6-5 and TRBJ1-2; D may be TRBD1 (5 bases). The CDR3 runs to 13 residues. Germline assignment: CDR1 MNHEY and CDR2 SVGAGI. The V gene lost 4 bases and the J gene lost 4 bases, with 10 bases spanning the gap. The CDR3 nucleotides read TGTGCCAGCAGTTCGGGGGGGGGCTATGGCTACACCTTC. This translates into CASSSGGGYGYTF.

V is TRBV4-2 and J is TRBJ2-3; the match to TRBD2 covers 8 bases. V trimming: 1 base; J trimming: 0 bases; junction bases outside the gene matches: 3. Germline CDR1 LGHNA, CDR2 YNFKEQ. CDR3 length: 16 residues. The CDR3 region is CASSQVGGGSTDTQYF. DNA for the CDR3: TGTGCCAGCAGCCAAGTCGGGGGGGGTAGCACAGATACGCAGTATTTT.

V is TRBV4-1 and J is TRBJ2-7; no clear D gene. Germline V gives CDR1 MGHRA, CDR2 YSYEKL. The CDR3 has 15 residues. Trimming removed 2 bases at V and 2 bases at J, with 13 bases between. The CDR3 sequence is CASSQISSDTYEQYF. The CDR3 DNA sequence: TGCGCCAGCAGCCAAATAAGCTCAGACACCTACGAGCAGTACTTC.

The chain carries TRBV7-3 and TRBJ2-2; 9 bases agree with TRBD1. The CDR3 is 17 amino acids. Germline lookup yields CDR1 SGHTA and CDR2 FQGTGA. V gave up 1 base and J gave up 5 bases; unmatched junction bases: 8. The CDR3 loop reads CASSLNRDRGNTGELFF. CDR3 nucleotide sequence: TGTGCCAGCAGCTTAAACCGAGACAGGGGGAATACCGGGGAGCTGTTTTTT.

V is TRBV4-2 and J is TRBJ2-2; TRBD2 is a possible D gene (7 bases). Trimming stripped 5 bases from V and 5 bases from J, with 18 bases between. The CDR3 is 16 residues long. Germline V CDR1 and CDR2: LGHNA, YNFKEQ. The CDR3 DNA is TGTGCCAGCAGCTACTCTGCGGGGGCGGGGACCGGGGAGCTGTTTTTT. Amino acid sequence: CASSYSAGAGTGELFF.

The V and J genes are TRBV6-5 and TRBJ2-7, with 7 bases that match TRBD1. Trimming took 0 bases from V and 4 from J; bases not matched to a gene: 6. Germline-derived CDR1 and CDR2 are MNHEY and SVGAGI. CDR3 size: 15 residues. The CDR3 reads CASSYSRQGLYEQYF. In DNA, the CDR3 is TGTGCCAGCAGTTACTCCCGACAGGGTCTTTACGAGCAGTACTTC.

The chain recombines TRBV5-6 with TRBJ1-2, with D maybe TRBD1 (5 bases). CDR1 and CDR2 from the germline V gene are SGHDT and YYEEEE. The CDR3 covers 15 residues. V gave up 1 base and J gave up 3 bases, with 13 bases separating them. Here the CDR3 reads CASSLPWRTYYGYTF. The CDR3 nucleotides read TGTGCCAGCAGCTTGCCGTGGCGGACATACTATGGCTACACCTTC.

The V call is TRBV10-3, the J call TRBJ1-1; D remains ambiguous. This CDR3 spans 14 amino acids. V shed 5 bases and J shed 1 base, with 11 bases lying between them. Per germline, CDR1 ENHRY and CDR2 SYGVKD. The CDR3 here is CAISYRRTNTEAFF. DNA of the CDR3: TGTGCCATCAGTTACAGACGGACGAACACTGAAGCTTTCTTT.

The genes are TRBV4-1 and TRBJ2-7; the match to TRBD2 covers 9 bases. The trim removed 6 bases at V and 2 bases at J, leaving 17 bases unmatched. This CDR3 is 18 amino acids long. Germline loops: CDR1 MGHRA, CDR2 YSYEKL. The CDR3: CASSPSGGLAGSTYEQYF. CDR3 bases: TGCGCCAGCAGTCCCTCCGGAGGGCTAGCGGGGAGTACCTACGAGCAGTACTTC.

J is TRBJ2-1 and V is TRBV27, with a possible D match to TRBD1 (6 bases). Trimming stripped 5 bases from V and 8 bases from J, with 13 bases between. The CDR3 runs to 13 residues. The germline CDR1 and CDR2 sequences are MNHEY and SMNVEV (reference sequence). The CDR3 nucleotides read TGTGCCAGCAGTAGGAACCAGGGGTATGAGCAGTTCTTC. Encoded protein: CASSRNQGYEQFF.

The chain uses TRBV4-1 and TRBJ2-7; 8 bases are shared with TRBD2. Per germline, CDR1 MGHRA and CDR2 YSYEKL. The ends lost 1 base at V and 4 bases at J; junction bases unmatched: 6. The CDR3 contains 15 residues. CDR3 in DNA: TGCGCCAGCAGCCAAGCGGGACTAGAATTTTACGAGCAGTACTTC. Translating it yields CASSQAGLEFYEQYF.

V usage is TRBV15 and J usage is TRBJ2-5; D is perhaps TRBD2 (6 bases). CDR1 and CDR2 from the germline V gene are LNHNV and YYDKDF (reference sequence). CDR3 length: 14 amino acids. Trimming stripped 5 bases from V and 0 bases from J, with 10 bases between. The CDR3 coding sequence is TGTGCCACCAGCGCCCGGGACTACCAAGAGACCCAGTACTTC. It translates to CATSARDYQETQYF.

This chain links TRBV12-5 with TRBJ1-2; TRBD1 aligns across 7 bases. CDR1 and CDR2 (germline): LGHNT, FRNRAP. Trimming removed 5 bases from V and 8 bases from J; junction bases left unmatched: 17. The CDR3 loop spans 16 amino acids. Here the CDR3 reads CASGRWGDRVVGGYTF. The CDR3, as DNA: TGTGCTAGTGGTCGATGGGGCGACAGGGTGGTTGGCGGCTACACCTTC.